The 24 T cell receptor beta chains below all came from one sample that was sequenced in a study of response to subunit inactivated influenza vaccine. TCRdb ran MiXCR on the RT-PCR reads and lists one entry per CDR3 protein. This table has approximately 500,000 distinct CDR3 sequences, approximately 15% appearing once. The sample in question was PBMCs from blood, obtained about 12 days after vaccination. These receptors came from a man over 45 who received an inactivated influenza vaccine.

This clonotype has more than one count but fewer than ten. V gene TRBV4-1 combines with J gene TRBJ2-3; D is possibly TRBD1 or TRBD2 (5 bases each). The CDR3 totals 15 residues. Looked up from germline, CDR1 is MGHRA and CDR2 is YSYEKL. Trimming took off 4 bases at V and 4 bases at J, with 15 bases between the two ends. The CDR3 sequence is CASSPSGRVADTQYF. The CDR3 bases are TGCGCCAGCAGCCCCAGCGGCAGGGTTGCAGATACGCAGTATTTT.

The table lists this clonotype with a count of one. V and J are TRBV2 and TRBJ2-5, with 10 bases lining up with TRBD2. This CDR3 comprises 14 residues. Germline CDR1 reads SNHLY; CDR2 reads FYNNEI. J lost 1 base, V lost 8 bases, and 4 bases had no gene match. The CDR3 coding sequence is TGTGCCAGCGGGATAGCGGGGGGCCAAGAGACCCAGTACTTC. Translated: CASGIAGGQETQYF.

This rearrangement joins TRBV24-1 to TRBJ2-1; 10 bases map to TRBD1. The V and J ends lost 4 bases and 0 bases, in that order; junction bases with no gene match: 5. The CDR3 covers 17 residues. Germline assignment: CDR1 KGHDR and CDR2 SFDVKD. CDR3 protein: CATSEGTGASSYNEQFF. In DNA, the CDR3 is TGTGCCACCAGTGAGGGGACAGGGGCCAGCTCCTACAATGAGCAGTTCTTC.

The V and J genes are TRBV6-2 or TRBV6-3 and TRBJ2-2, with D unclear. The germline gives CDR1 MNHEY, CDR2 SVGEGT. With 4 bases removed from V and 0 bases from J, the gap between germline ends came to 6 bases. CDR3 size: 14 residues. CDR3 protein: CASSLITNTGELFF. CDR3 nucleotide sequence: TGTGCCAGCAGTTTAATAACGAACACCGGGGAGCTGTTTTTT.

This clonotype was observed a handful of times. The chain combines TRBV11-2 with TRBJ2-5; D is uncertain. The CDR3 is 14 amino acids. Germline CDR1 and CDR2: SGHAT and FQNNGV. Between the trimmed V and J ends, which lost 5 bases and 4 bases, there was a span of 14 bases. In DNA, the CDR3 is TGTGCCAGCAGCCACCCGTCGGGCCGAGAGACCCAGTACTTC. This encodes CASSHPSGRETQYF. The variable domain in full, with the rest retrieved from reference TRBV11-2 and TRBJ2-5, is EAGVAQSPRYKIIEKRQSVAFWCNPISGHATLYWYQQILGQGPKLLIQFQNNGVVDDSQLPKDRFSAERLKGVDSTLKIQPAKLEDSAVYLCASSHPSGRETQYFGPGTRLLVL.

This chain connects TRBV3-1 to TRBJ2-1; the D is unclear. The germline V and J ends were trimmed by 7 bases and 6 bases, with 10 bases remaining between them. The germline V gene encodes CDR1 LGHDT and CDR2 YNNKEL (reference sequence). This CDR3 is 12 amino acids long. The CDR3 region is CASIGGGNEQFF. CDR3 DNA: TGTGCCAGCATCGGTGGCGGCAATGAGCAGTTCTTC.

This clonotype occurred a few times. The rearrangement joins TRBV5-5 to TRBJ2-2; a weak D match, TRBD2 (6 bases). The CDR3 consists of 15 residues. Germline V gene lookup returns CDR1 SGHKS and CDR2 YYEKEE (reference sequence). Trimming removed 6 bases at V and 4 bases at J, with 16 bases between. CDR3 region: CASKTTGTPTGELFF. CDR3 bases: TGTGCCAGCAAAACCACCGGGACTCCCACCGGGGAGCTGTTTTTT. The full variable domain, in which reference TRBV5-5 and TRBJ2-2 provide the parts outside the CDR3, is DAGVTQSPTHLIKTRGQQVTLRCSPISGHKSVSWYQQVLGQGPQFIFQYYEKEERGRGNFPDRFSARQFPNYSSELNVNALLLGDSALYLCASKTTGTPTGELFFGEGSRLTVL.

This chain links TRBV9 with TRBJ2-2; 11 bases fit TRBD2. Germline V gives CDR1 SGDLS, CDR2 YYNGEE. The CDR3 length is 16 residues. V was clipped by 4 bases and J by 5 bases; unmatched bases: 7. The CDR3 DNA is TGTGCCAGCAGCCCGCCCGGGACTAGCGGAACCGGGGAGCTGTTTTTT. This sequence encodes CASSPPGTSGTGELFF. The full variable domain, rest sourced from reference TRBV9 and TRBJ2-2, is DSGVTQTPKHLITATGQRVTLRCSPRSGDLSVYWYQQSLDQGLQFLIQYYNGEERAKGNILERFSAQQFPDLHSELNLSSLELGDSALYFCASSPPGTSGTGELFFGEGSRLTVL.

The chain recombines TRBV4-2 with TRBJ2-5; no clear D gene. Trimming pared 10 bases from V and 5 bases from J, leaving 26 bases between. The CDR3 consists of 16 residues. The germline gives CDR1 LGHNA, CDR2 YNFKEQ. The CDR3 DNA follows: TGTGCCATGGGCCCCGGGCTCCGCTGCCTTCTCGAGACCCAGTACTTC. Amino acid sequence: CAMGPGLRCLLETQYF.

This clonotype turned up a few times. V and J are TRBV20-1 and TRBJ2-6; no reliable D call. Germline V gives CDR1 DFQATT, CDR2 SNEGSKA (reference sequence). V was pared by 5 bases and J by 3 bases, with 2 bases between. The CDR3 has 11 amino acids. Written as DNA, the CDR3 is TGCAGTGCTGTTGGGGCCAACGTCCTGACTTTC. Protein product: CSAVGANVLTF.

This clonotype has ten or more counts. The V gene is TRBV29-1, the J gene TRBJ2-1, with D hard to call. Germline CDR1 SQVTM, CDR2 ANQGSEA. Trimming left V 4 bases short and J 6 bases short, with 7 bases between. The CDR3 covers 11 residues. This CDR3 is CSVGGSNEQFF. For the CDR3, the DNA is TGCAGCGTTGGGGGAAGCAATGAGCAGTTCTTC.

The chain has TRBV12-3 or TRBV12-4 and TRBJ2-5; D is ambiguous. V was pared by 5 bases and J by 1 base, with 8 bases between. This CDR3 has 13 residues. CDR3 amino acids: CASSPLIQETQYF. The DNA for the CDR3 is TGTGCCAGCAGTCCATTAATCCAAGAGACCCAGTACTTC.

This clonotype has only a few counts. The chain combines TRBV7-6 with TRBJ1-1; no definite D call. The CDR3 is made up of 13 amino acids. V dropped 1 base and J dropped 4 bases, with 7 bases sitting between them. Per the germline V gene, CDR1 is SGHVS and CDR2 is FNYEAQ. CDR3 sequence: CASSLGTITEAFF. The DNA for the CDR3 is TGTGCCAGCAGCTTAGGGACCATCACTGAAGCTTTCTTT.

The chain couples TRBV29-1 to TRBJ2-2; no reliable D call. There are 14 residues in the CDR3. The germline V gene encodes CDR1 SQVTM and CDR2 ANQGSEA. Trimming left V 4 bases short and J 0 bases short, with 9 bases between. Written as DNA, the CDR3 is TGCAGCGTTGTGTCTACCACGAACACCGGGGAGCTGTTTTTT. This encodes CSVVSTTNTGELFF.

The CDR3 region is CASSFDREVGNTIYF. The CDR3 nucleotides are TGTGCCAGCAGTTTTGACAGGGAGGTTGGAAACACCATATATTTT. The chain is built from TRBV6-5 and TRBJ1-3; 7 bases match TRBD1. Trimming took 4 bases from V and 3 from J; bases not matched to a gene: 6. The CDR3 extends over 15 amino acids. Germline V gene sequence: CDR1 MNHEY, CDR2 SVGAGI.

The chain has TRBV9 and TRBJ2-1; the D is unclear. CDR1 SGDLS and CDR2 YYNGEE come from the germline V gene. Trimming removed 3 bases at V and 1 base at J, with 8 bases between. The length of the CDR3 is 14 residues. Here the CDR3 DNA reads TGTGCCAGCAGCGGGATAGGGTCCTACAATGAGCAGTTCTTC. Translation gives CASSGIGSYNEQFF. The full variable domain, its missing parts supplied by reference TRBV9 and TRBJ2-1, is DSGVTQTPKHLITATGQRVTLRCSPRSGDLSVYWYQQSLDQGLQFLIQYYNGEERAKGNILERFSAQQFPDLHSELNLSSLELGDSALYFCASSGIGSYNEQFFGPGTRLTVL.

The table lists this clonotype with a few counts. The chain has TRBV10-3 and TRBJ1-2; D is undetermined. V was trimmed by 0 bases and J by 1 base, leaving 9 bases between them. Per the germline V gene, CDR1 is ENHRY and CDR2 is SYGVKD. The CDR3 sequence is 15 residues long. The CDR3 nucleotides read TGTGCCATCAGTGAGTCGCCAGTTCATAACTATGGCTACACCTTC. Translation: CAISESPVHNYGYTF.

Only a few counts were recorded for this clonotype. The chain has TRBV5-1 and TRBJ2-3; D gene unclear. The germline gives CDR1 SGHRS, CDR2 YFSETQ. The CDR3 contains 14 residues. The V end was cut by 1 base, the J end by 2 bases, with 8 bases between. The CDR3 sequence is CASSLSDNTDTQYF. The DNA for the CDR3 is TGCGCCAGCAGCTTGTCTGATAACACAGATACGCAGTATTTT.

CDR3 coding DNA: TGTGCCATCGGTGGAGACAGGGGTGAGACCCAGTACTTC. Residues: CAIGGDRGETQYF. The chain recombines TRBV10-3 with TRBJ2-5; TRBD1 matches 8 bases. The trim removed 8 bases at V and 5 bases at J, leaving 7 bases unmatched. CDR1 is ENHRY and CDR2 is SYGVKD in the germline V gene. CDR3 length: 13 amino acids.

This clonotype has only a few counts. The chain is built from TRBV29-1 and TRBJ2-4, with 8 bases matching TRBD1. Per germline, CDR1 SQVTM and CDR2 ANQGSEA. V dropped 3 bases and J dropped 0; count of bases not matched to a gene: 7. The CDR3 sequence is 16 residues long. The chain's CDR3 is CSVDLGQGVAKNIQYF. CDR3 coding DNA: TGCAGCGTTGACCTAGGACAGGGAGTAGCCAAAAACATTCAGTACTTC.

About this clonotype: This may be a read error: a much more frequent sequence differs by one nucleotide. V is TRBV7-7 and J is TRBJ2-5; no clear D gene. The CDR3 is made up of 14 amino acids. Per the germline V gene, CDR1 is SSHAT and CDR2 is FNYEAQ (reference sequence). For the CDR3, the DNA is TGTGCTAGCAGCCAGACCTGGACCAAAGAGACCCAGTACTTC. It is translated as CASSQTWTKETQYF.

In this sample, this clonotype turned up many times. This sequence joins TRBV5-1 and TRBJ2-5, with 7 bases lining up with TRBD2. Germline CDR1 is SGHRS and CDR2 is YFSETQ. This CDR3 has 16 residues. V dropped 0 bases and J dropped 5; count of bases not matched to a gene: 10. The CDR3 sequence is CASSLVAGDSHETQYF. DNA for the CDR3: TGCGCCAGCAGCTTGGTTGCGGGAGATTCGCACGAGACCCAGTACTTC.

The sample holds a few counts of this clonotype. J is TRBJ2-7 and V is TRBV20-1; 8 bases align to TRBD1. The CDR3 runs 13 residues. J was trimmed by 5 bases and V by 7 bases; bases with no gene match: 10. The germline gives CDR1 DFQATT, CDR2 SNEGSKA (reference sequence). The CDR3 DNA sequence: TGCAGTGGAGACAGGGGATCGAGCCACGAGCAGTACTTC. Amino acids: CSGDRGSSHEQYF.

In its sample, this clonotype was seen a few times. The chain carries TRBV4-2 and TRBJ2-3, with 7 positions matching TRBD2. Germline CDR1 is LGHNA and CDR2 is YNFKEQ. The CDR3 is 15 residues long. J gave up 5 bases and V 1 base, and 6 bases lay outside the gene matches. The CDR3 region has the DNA TGTGCCAGCAGCCAAGGGGCTAGCGGCAGAGATACGCAGTATTTT. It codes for CASSQGASGRDTQYF.